The source of this T cell receptor beta chain is a study of blood T cell repertoires in COVID-19. Study context: T cells, B-cell-depleted T cells, or PBMCs supplied cDNA or gDNA.

The assay was immunoSEQ multiplex PCR, and TCRdb's table has in-frame clones only and misses some. This repertoire shows over 300,000 clones, about 90% found once; its top ten account for approximately 5%. The germline CDR1 and CDR2 sequences are LNHDA and SQIVND (reference sequence). This CDR3 region has 14 residues. The junction had 11 bases not matched to a gene; V was cut back by 6 bases and J by 7 bases. Input material: PBMCs or T cells enriched from blood (not recorded which). This TCR came from a woman aged 25 to 39 who had recovered from COVID-19. This rearrangement joins TRBV19 to TRBJ2-5; 7 bases align to TRBD1. The CDR3 is CASRKTGSQMTQYF. The CDR3 DNA sequence: TGTGCCAGTAGGAAGACAGGGTCGCAGATGACCCAGTACTTC. The complete variable domain, with remaining parts taken from reference TRBV19 and TRBJ2-5, reads DGGITQSPKYLFRKEGQNVTLSCEQNLNHDAMYWYRQDPGQGLRLIYYSQIVNDFQKGDIAEGYSVSREKKESFPLTVTSAQKNPTAFYLCASRKTGSQMTQYFGPGTRLLVL.